This TCR beta chain was identified during a study of blood T cell repertoires in COVID-19. Study-level information: From the United States, Italy and Spain came samples of acute and convalescent COVID-19. Sources were T cells, B-cell-depleted T cells, or PBMCs; the material itself was cDNA or gDNA.

As handled by the study authors: Reference gene primer amplification yielded estimated nucleated cell counts. Clones were read by immunoSEQ multiplex PCR, and TCRdb kept only the in-frame ones, dropping some. V and J calls and clone size come straight from that table; D and trimming were deduced from the DNA. In the table there are about 300,000 clones, 85% of which are singletons. In germline, CDR1 is LGHDT, CDR2 YNNKEL (reference sequence). The CDR3 contains 15 residues. This clone was picked up one time. Mismatch with germline at one junction end may stem from a read error. The sequencing sample was made of peripheral blood. The V gene is TRBV3-1 (or the pseudogene TRBV3-2), the J gene TRBJ1-5, with D unresolved. This TCR derives from a human donor in a cohort sampled during active COVID-19. In DNA, the CDR3 is TGTGCCAGCAGCCAGGGTCCTTATAGCAATCAGCCCCAGCTTTTT. It codes for CASSQGPYSNQPQLF.